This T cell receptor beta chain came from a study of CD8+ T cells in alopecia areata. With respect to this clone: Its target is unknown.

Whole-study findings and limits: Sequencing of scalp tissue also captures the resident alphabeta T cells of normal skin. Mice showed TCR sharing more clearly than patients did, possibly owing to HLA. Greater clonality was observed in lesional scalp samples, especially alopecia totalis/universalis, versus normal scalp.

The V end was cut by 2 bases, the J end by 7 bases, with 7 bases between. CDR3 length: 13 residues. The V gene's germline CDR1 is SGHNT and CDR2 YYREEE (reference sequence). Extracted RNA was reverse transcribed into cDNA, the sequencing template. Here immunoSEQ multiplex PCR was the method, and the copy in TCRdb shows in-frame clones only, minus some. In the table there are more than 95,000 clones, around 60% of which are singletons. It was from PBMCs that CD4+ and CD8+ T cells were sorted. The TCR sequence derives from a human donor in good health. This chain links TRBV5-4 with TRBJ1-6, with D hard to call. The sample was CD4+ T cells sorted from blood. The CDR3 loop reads CASSFVTNSPLHF. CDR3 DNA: TGTGCCAGCAGCTTCGTCACGAATTCACCCCTCCACTTT.